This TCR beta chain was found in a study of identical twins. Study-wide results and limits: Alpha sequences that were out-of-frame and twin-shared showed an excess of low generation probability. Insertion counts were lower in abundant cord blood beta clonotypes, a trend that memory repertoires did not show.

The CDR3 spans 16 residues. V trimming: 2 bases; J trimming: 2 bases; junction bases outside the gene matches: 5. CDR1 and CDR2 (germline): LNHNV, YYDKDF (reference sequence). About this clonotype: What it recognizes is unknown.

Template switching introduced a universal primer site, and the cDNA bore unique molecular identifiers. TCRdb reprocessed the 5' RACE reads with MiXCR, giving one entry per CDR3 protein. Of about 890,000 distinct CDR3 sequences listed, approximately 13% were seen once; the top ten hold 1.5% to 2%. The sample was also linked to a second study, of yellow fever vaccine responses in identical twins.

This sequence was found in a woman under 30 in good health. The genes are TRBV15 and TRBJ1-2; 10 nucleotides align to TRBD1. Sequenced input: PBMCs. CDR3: CATSRLPGQGNYGYTF. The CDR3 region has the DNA TGTGCCACCAGCAGACTACCGGGACAGGGGAACTATGGCTACACCTTC.